The count of the clone carrying this TCR beta chain is one. These data come from a study of blood T cell repertoires in COVID-19. Study overall: Specimens from acute and convalescent COVID-19 originated in the United States, Italy and Spain. Sample material is recorded as cDNA or gDNA derived from T cells, B-cell-depleted T cells, or PBMCs.

Profiled with immunoSEQ multiplex PCR; TCRdb holds only in-frame clones, not every one. Among about 110,000 clones listed, about 87% were seen once. The material sequenced was peripheral blood. This receptor was identified in a human donor in a cohort sampled during active COVID-19.

CDR3 residues: CASSRQIDSTEAFF. CDR3 DNA sequence: TGTGCCAGCAGCCGACAGATCGATAGCACTGAAGCTTTCTTT. The gene calls are TRBV6-5 and TRBJ1-1, with D tentatively TRBD1 (5 bases). Trimming removed 6 bases from V and 4 bases from J, with 15 bases in between. The CDR3 contains 14 residues. Germline loops: CDR1 MNHEY, CDR2 SVGAGI.